Given below is one TCR beta chain in context. This record comes from a study of blood T cell repertoires in COVID-19. At the level of the study: COVID-19 samples collected from the United States, Italy and Spain covered acute and convalescent phases. In each case, the material was cDNA or gDNA derived from T cells, B-cell-depleted T cells, or PBMCs.

Germline CDR1 MNHEY, CDR2 SVGAGI. Trimming took 4 bases from V and 6 from J; bases not matched to a gene: 8. CDR3 length: 15 residues. The table came from immunoSEQ multiplex PCR; TCRdb's copy has only in-frame clones and leaves some out. The sample has 280,000 or so clones; around 90% are singletons. Membership in each cohort depended on participant-reported clinical history. Sequenced: PBMCs or T cells enriched from blood (not recorded which). The V and J genes are TRBV6-5 and TRBJ2-1; 8 bases line up with TRBD2. The TCR sequence derives from a woman aged 18-29 years with acute COVID-19. CDR3 region: CASSSPGLGRNEQFF. In DNA, the CDR3 is TGTGCCAGCAGTTCTCCGGGACTAGGTCGCAATGAGCAGTTCTTC.